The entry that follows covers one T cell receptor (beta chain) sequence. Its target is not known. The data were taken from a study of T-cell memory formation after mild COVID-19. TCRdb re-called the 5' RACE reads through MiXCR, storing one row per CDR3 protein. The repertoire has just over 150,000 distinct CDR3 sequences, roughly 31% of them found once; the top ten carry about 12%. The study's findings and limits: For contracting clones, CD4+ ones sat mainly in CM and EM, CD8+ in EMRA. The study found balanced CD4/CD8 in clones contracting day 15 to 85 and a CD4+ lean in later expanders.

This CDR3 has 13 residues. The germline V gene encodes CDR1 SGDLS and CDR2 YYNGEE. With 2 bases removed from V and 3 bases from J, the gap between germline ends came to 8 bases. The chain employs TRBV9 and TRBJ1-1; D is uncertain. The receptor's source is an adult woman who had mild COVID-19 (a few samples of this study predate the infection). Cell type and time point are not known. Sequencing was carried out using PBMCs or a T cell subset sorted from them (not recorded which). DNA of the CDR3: TGTGCCAGCAGCGTTACAGCTTACACTGAAGCTTTCTTT. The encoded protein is CASSVTAYTEAFF.